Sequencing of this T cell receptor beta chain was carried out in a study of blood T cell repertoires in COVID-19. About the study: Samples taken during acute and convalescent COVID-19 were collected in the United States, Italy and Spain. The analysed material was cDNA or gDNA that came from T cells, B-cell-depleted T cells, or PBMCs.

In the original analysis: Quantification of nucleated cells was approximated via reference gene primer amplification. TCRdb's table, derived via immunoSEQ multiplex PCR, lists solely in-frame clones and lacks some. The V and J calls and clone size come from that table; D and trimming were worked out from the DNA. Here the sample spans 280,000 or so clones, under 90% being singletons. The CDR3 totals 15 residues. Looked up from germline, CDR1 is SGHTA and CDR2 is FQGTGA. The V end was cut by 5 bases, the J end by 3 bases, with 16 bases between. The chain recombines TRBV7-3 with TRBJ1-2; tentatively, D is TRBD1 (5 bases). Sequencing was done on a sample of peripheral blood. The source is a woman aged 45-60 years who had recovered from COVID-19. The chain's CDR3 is CASSPSGRGYYGYTF. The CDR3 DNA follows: TGTGCCAGCAGCCCCTCGGGGCGGGGATACTATGGCTACACCTTC.